This entry features one TCR beta chain sequence. Patients showing uncontrolled infection, other autoimmune disease, pregnancy or lactation were ineligible. This entry is derived from a study of T cells in Graves' hyperthyroidism and ophthalmopathy. TCR beta CDR3 sequences were amplified from RNA transcripts. First-round RT-PCR of the TCR CDR3 relied on the HTBI primer set. TCRdb recomputed calls from the multiplex PCR reads with MiXCR, one row per CDR3 protein. Of about 560,000 distinct CDR3 sequences listed, around 17% were seen once; the top ten hold more than 15%. V lost 1 base to trimming and J lost 4 bases, with 11 bases between them. Germline V lookup: CDR1 SGDLS, CDR2 YYNGEE. The CDR3 extends over 15 amino acids.

The receptor comes from a woman aged 18 to 35 with Graves' hyperthyroidism. The V gene is TRBV9, the J gene TRBJ2-2; tentative D call: TRBD2 (6 bases). Sequenced input: blood. The CDR3: CASSVTSGSTGELFF. The CDR3, as DNA: TGTGCCAGCAGCGTAACCAGCGGGTCCACCGGGGAGCTGTTTTTT.